This T cell receptor beta chain appears in the sequencing data of a study of blood T cell repertoires in COVID-19 (dated by TCRdb to 2018 to 2021). For the study in its entirety: Samples covering the acute and convalescent phases of COVID-19 were provided by collaborators in the United States, Italy and Spain. The material from the prospective study consisted of cDNA or gDNA derived from T cells, B-cell-depleted T cells, or PBMCs. The dataset comprised deeply sampled blood TCRbeta repertoires from subjects exposed to, actively infected with, or recovered from COVID-19. The repertoires were released in a freely available public database intended as a resource for research on the immune response to SARS-CoV-2. The samples were drawn from the first 160 participants of the ongoing ImmuneRACE study and from 950 to 1,500 subjects provided by 6 global collaborators. Sample metadata almost always included a de-identified subject ID, COVID-19 status, age in years and sex. Where HLA class I and class II types were available, the types were taken from metadata supplied by the sample provider, not from assay-based typing.

General findings and caveats noted by the study authors: How much clinical and demographic metadata was included differed by source and by participant, and the metadata was provided uncurated.

The junction shows trimming of 2 bases on V and 0 bases on J, and the gene matches do not reach 11 bases of it. CDR1 and CDR2 were assigned from the germline V gene (reference sequence) as SEHNR and FQNEAQ. Inclusive of the bounding cysteine and phenylalanine, the CDR3 is 19 residues long. Solely the CDR3 DNA is kept, with 57 bases framed from the first base. The immunoSEQ Assay, a bias-controlled multiplex PCR, was used to amplify TCRbeta CDR3 regions from genomic DNA. On the study's bioinformatics: The number of nucleated cells in each sample was estimated by amplification of reference gene primers within the assay. To quantify the absolute abundance of each unique TCRbeta CDR3 rearrangement, sequence reads were collapsed and filtered. For each sample, productive Simpson clonality was calculated as the square root of Simpson's diversity index across productive rearrangements. TCRdb's version of the immuneACCESS table is confined to in-frame rearrangements and falls short of the full clone set. An unresolved V gene accounts for under half of the shortfall where checked; the remainder is of unknown origin. V and J calls and clone size come straight from that table; D and trimming were deduced from the DNA. Recorded for this sample are fewer than 400,000 clones; about 87% of them occurred a single time. Together, the top ten hold more than 5% of the sample.

To note about this clone: The clone's antigen remains unknown. The sample holds no much larger clone one base away, and base qualities are not on file.

Enrolling through a virtual design, the prospective study's participants ranged in age from about 18 to 100 years and lived across 24 United States geographic areas. In the prospective study, cohorts were assigned on the basis of participant-reported clinical history obtained from a screening survey and a study questionnaire. Recovered participants in ImmuneRACE Cohort 3 were defined by two consecutive negative NP/OP PCR tests, clearance by a healthcare professional, or resolution of symptoms. In the prospective study, whole blood, serum and a nasopharyngeal or oropharyngeal swab were collected from each participant by mobile phlebotomists. Prospective study participants could optionally give additional blood draws and questionnaires over an approximately 2-month period. Before DNA extraction, prospective study blood samples were shipped either frozen or at room temperature.

The sample consisted of PBMCs or T cells enriched from blood (not recorded which). Recombination linked TRBV7-9 to TRBJ1-4; TRBD1 lines up with 8 middle nucleotides. The receptor was isolated from a man younger than 40 who had recovered from COVID-19. The DNA reads as follows: TGTGCCAGCAGCTTACGTCCCCAGGGGGCGGCGGCAACTAATGAAAAACTGTTTTTT. Its protein reads: CASSLRPQGAAATNEKLFF.